This TCR beta chain was documented in a study of cytomegalovirus exposure and HLA in healthy donors (dated by TCRdb to 2016 to 2017). Some background on the complete study: An earlier analysis of approximately 600 of the donors reported approximately 300 Gb of sequence data and 100 million to 130 million unique TCR beta sequences from some 180 million T cells. Besides the first cohort of about 730 subjects, a separate validation cohort made up of roughly 130 different subjects was used. Every repertoire in the discovery cohort had been generated on one and the same sequencing platform. A later analysis re-analyzed previously published TCR beta repertoires from 660 or so donors and added high-resolution HLA genotyping to study TCR occurrence patterns. Donor age, sex, ethnicity and CMV serostatus were compiled alongside the repertoire data. A later genetic analysis took genome-wide SNP genotypes for about 65% of the 666 donors and used that subset as a discovery cohort. Class I and class II HLA loci were covered by the typing at four-digit resolution. Approximately 310 gigabases of sequencing data and approximately 84 million unique TCR sequences were included in an early release covering roughly 600 HLA-typed donors. The number of donors typed differed by locus, with roughly 620-630 for A, B, C, DRB1 and DQB1, more than 500 for DQA1, approximately 570 for DPA1, and some 450 for DPB1. Because of strong linkage in the cohort, roughly five DR-DQ haplotypes were treated as single units for association and clustering. Rather than using new phenotypic data, the later analysis identified candidate immune exposures from TCR beta sequences and from how often those sequences occurred across donors. The study aimed to test whether cataloging public T cell receptors could reveal signatures of past pathogen exposure. Among around 400 genotyped donors of the cohort, an average of roughly 230,000 unique TCR beta nucleotide sequences was sequenced per donor, of which roughly 17% were non-productive. To predict cytomegalovirus infection status, the study combined high-throughput TCR immunosequencing, statistical association of individual TCRs with disease status, and machine learning. Among the roughly 400 genotyped donors, approximately 81% belonged to the genetic ancestry cluster associated with self-reported Caucasian donors. To decide whether each TCR beta V gene segment behaved as functional or pseudogenic, an earlier analysis of approximately 590 of the donors relied on high-throughput TCR beta sequencing. The T cell repertoires of around 670 subjects were profiled by immunosequencing and related to cytomegalovirus serostatus. The full study reports these points: Some IMGT-functional V segments, including TRBV6-2 and TRBV6-3, could not be distinguished by the 87-base-pair reads and were therefore excluded. In both the original and validation cohorts, the classifier was reported to diagnose cytomegalovirus status with high specificity and sensitivity. The study gave a list of about 170 TCR beta chains associated with cytomegalovirus. Several of the top co-occurrence clusters appeared to be linked to parvovirus B19, influenza, CMV and Epstein-Barr virus, according to a later analysis. A further reported finding was that TCR beta sequences accurately predicted the HLA-A and HLA-B alleles for most subjects in the first cohort. When HLA alleles, especially DR and DQ, strongly co-occurred, attributing TCR associations to individual alleles was difficult. V-gene and J-gene trimming of TCR beta chains was associated with a missense DCLRE1C variant in a later genetic analysis, and the association was replicated in an independent cohort. In an earlier analysis of approximately 590 of the donors, most TCR beta V segments appeared in productive rearrangements about 87% or about 30% of the time, broadly matching IMGT annotations. While some public TCRs were present in many individuals, most TCR sequences turned up only very rarely across donors. Linkage disequilibrium might explain the correlated functional status among segregating V segments, but an unknown experimental factor could not be excluded. A later genetic analysis reported fewer N-insertions in productive TCRs among donors in an Asian-associated ancestry cluster than the roughly 620-donor mean. The presence/absence analyses assumed that sequencing depth was roughly uniform across donors, and that assumption may not be true. In a later analysis, some 17,000 TCR beta sequences were associated with specific HLA alleles at a false discovery rate of 0.05. A cluster of highly shared sequence variants was judged likely to represent a technical artifact of the sequencing pipeline. Some 15 rarely observed V segments, including chromosome 9 orphons, were excluded from the earlier analysis of some 590 of the donors because counts were too low. According to a later analysis, most CMV-associated TCR beta chains appeared to be HLA-restricted, and the HLA associations seemed to be driven largely by CMV exposure. Immune exposure information for the cohort was limited to CMV serostatus. In a later analysis, TCR association rates were found to vary across HLA loci, with the most associated TCRs seen for DRB1 alleles and the fewest for HLA-C alleles. Because HLA typing was unavailable for some donors at each locus, only the typed subset was used in association tests. A later analysis found that HLA-associated TCR beta chains were more clonally expanded and had lower generation probabilities than equally common non-associated chains. The cohort was sequenced for TCR beta chains only, and without alpha or paired-chain data the features that could be detected were limited. In vitro tests confirmed that a few of the cytomegalovirus-associated TCR beta chains recognize cytomegalovirus antigens. The authors suggested that the approach could potentially be extended to other disease states and immunological phenotypes.

Turning to this clone: Which antigen it targets is not known. No qualities accompany the bases; no much larger clone lies one base away.

To prepare the library, the immunoSEQ multiplex PCR assay was applied. For the multiplex PCR, a mixture combining 60 forward primers for TCR Vbeta segments and 13 reverse primers for TCR Jbeta segments was used. The CDR3 region of rearranged TCR beta genes was amplified from genomic DNA with a multiplex PCR assay. The amplified TCR beta libraries were sequenced on the Illumina HiSeq System as 87-base-pair reads. As for the original processing: In a later analysis, tens of millions of unique TCR beta chains were counted across the 690 or so repertoires, and around 10 million of these chains were shared by at least two donors. Raw reads were error-corrected and collapsed into unique sequences with a nearest-neighbor algorithm that merged closely related sequences to remove PCR and sequencing errors. Alignment of CDR3 sequences to IMGT reference sequences was used to assign V, D and J gene segments. For a sequence to be retained, at least a six-nucleotide match to both a V gene segment and a J gene segment was required. A rearrangement counted as productive if the CDR3 had no stop codons and remained in frame with V and J, and every other rearrangement counted as non-productive. CDR3 was defined according to IMGT convention as the region running from the second conserved V-encoded cysteine to the conserved J-encoded phenylalanine. In an earlier analysis of 587 of the donors, sequences lacking an unambiguous match to a single V gene segment were excluded. In an earlier analysis of 587 of the donors, V segments were called functional above 56.7% productive rearrangements and were called segregating when the between-donor standard deviation exceeded 5%. A statistical classification framework was developed to diagnose cytomegalovirus status using the catalog of TCR beta chain sequences. V and J gene assignment, in a later analysis, came from comparing TCR nucleotide sequences with IMGT/GENE-DB human TR gene sequences. A later analysis assigned CDR3 sequences and most-parsimonious VDJ recombination scenarios with the TCRdist pipeline. In a later analysis, every TCR beta chain was defined by the combination of its CDR3 amino acid sequence and its V-gene family, and reads without a unique V-gene family were dropped. To address suspected cross-contamination and a sequencing artifact, a later analysis removed over 500 highly shared, low-generation-probability nucleotide sequences. In a later analysis, a clonal expansion index for each public chain was calculated from normalized within-repertoire ranks of inferred template counts. A later analysis computed generation probabilities with a VDJ recombination model fitted to out-of-frame rearrangements, and checked the results against IGoR. A later analysis scored TCR-TCR, TCR-HLA and TCR-CMV co-occurrence with hypergeometric tests, applying a repertoire-size bias correction to TCR pairs. False discovery rates were estimated in a later analysis by permuting HLA or CMV assignments 20 times. In a later analysis, co-occurring TCRs were grouped using DBSCAN, and TCRdist sequence similarity was added for clustering within HLA-allele-positive subsets. Repertoires with fewer than 30,000 or more than 120,000 public chains, plus five repertoires with anomalous nucleotide sharing, were excluded from co-occurrence clustering. TCRdb took over this immuneACCESS table, retaining in-frame rearrangements with V and J assigned. Such tables are incomplete; in checked studies, under half of the missing clones stem from an unresolved V gene, and the remainder is unexplained. That table supplies the V and J calls and clone size; D and trimming were determined from the DNA. The sample table lists about 120,000 clones, over 70% of them with a count of one. The top ten constitute 7.5% to 9% of the sample.

The cohort consisted of 670 or so healthy bone marrow donors. At the time of sampling, all cohort members were nominally healthy, though unrecorded immune exposures were likely present. The donor was CMV seropositive and was included in the group of approximately 300 seropositive cohort members. Every donor gave a peripheral blood sample, and the peripheral blood mononuclear cells from that sample were used for TCR beta sequencing. Genomic DNA was extracted from the blood cell samples with the Qiagen DNeasy Blood Extraction Kit. The germline V gene yields SGDLS for CDR1 and YYNGEE for CDR2. From the cysteine through the phenylalanine, the CDR3 covers 16 amino acids. Only CDR3 DNA is held: 48 bases, read in frame from base 1. A distance of 20 bases separates the germline ends of V and J, which lose 5 bases and 2 bases respectively.

Here the chain combines TRBV9 and TRBJ2-7; D gene: possibly TRBD1, on 5 matching bases. What was sequenced was PBMCs. The source is a female donor in good health and CMV-seropositive. The sequence in DNA is TGTGCCAGCAGTGTAACTACAGGCCGCCCTCCCTACGAGCAGTACTTC. Its translation is CASSVTTGRPPYEQYF.